A selection of T cell receptor beta chains follows, all from one sample in a study of beta chain features in type 1 diabetes. Method: immunoSEQ multiplex PCR; TCRdb's copy keeps in-frame clones and lacks some. Of under 200,000 clones in the sample, about 8.5% were seen once. The source material was central memory CD4+ T cells from blood. These receptors were taken from a man aged 18 to 29 in good health. Both conserved end residues are part of each CDR3. The order of the fields is V gene, D gene, J gene, clone size, CDR3 protein, CDR3 DNA. The D gene is left open where the match is weak. Size tells how often a clone was seen (once, few, many) or the class of an expanded clone, and some rows leave it out.

TRBV7-3,.,TRBJ1-5,few,CASSLTKDEDQHF,TGTGCCAGCAGCTTAACGAAGGATGAGGATCAGCATTTT
TRBV4-2,TRBD2,TRBJ2-5,.,CASSPTSGETQYF,TGTGCCAGCAGCCCTACTAGCGGAGAGACCCAGTACTTC
TRBV7-9,TRBD1,TRBJ2-7,.,CASSPHGQGGTYEQYF,TGTGCCAGCAGCCCTCACGGACAGGGGGGTACCTACGAGCAGTACTTC
TRBV27,.,TRBJ2-7,many,CASSSTGRAYEQYF,TGTGCCAGCAGTTCCACCGGGAGAGCCTACGAGCAGTACTTC
TRBV7-2,.,TRBJ1-5,few,CASSLAGAQPQHF,TGTGCCAGCAGCTTAGCAGGGGCTCAGCCCCAGCATTTT
TRBV10-3,TRBD1,TRBJ1-1,once,CASRTTGGWTEAFF,TGTGCCAGCAGGACAACAGGGGGATGGACTGAAGCTTTCTTT
TRBV27,TRBD1,TRBJ1-1,.,CASSFPGQGGLNTEAFF,TGTGCCAGCAGTTTCCCCGGACAGGGGGGTTTGAACACTGAAGCTTTCTTT
TRBV2,TRBD1,TRBJ1-5,few,CASKMPGGSQPQHF,TGTGCCAGCAAAATGCCAGGGGGAAGTCAGCCCCAGCATTTT
TRBV14,.,TRBJ1-1,.,CASSQGPETQAFF,TGTGCCAGCAGCCAAGGTCCGGAGACTCAAGCTTTCTTT
TRBV28,.,TRBJ2-7,.,CASSSPSLSYEQYF,TGTGCCAGCAGTTCCCCTAGCTTATCCTACGAGCAGTACTTC